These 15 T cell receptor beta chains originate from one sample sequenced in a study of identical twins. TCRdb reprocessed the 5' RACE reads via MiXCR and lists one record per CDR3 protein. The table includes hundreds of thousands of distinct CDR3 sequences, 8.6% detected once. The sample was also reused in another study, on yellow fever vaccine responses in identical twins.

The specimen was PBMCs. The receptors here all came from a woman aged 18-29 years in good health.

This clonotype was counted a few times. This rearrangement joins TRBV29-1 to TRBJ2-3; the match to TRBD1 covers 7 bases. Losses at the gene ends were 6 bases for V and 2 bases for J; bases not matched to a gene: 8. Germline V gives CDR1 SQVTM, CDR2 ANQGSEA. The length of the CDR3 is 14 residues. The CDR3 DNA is TGCAGCGTGCCGGGACAGACGCACACAGATACGCAGTATTTT. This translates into CSVPGQTHTDTQYF.

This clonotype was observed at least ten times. The CDR3 DNA reads as TGTGCCAGCAGGACAGGGCTACCCTACGAGCAGTACTTC. The encoded protein is CASRTGLPYEQYF. The chain is built from TRBV27 and TRBJ2-7; 7 nucleotides line up with TRBD1. Looked up from germline, CDR1 is MNHEY and CDR2 is SMNVEV (reference sequence). The CDR3 totals 13 residues. V was pared by 6 bases and J by 2 bases, with 4 bases of the junction left unmatched.

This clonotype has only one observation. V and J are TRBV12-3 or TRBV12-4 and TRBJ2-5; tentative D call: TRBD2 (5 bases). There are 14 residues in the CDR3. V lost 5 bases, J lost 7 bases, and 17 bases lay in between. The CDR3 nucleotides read TGTGCCAGCAGTCTAGAGACTACCCCCGGGACCCAGTACTTC. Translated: CASSLETTPGTQYF.

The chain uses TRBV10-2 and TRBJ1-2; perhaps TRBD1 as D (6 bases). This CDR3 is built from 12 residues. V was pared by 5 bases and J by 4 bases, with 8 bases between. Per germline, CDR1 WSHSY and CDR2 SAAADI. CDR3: CASSTGLYGYTF. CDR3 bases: TGCGCCAGCAGTACAGGGCTCTATGGCTACACCTTC.

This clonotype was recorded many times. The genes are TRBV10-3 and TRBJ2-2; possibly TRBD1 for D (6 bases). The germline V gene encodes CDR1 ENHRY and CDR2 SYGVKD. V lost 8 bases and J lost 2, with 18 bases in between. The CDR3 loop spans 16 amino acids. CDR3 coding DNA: TGTGCCATCGCGGGCAGGGGAAGTAGCAACACCGGGGAGCTGTTTTTT. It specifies CAIAGRGSSNTGELFF.

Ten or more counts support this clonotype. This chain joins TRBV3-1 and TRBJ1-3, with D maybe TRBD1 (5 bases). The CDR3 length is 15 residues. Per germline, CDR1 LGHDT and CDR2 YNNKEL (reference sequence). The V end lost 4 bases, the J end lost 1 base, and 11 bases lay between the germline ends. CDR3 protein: CASSPRAGSGNTIYF. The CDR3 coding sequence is TGTGCCAGCAGCCCCCGAGCAGGGTCTGGAAACACCATATATTTT.

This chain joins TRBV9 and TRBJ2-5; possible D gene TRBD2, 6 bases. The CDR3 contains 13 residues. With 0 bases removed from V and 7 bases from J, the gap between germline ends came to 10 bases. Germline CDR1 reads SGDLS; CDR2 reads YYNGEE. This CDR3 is CASSVDGGRTQYF. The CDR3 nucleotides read TGTGCCAGCAGCGTAGACGGAGGGAGGACCCAGTACTTC.

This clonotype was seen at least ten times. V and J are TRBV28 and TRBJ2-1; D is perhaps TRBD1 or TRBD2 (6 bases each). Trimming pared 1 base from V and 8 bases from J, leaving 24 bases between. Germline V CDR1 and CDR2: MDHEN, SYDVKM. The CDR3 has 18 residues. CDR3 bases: TGTGCCAGCAGTTTATACGCCCCAAGGGGCAAGAGGGGGGATGAGCAGTTCTTC. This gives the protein CASSLYAPRGKRGDEQFF.

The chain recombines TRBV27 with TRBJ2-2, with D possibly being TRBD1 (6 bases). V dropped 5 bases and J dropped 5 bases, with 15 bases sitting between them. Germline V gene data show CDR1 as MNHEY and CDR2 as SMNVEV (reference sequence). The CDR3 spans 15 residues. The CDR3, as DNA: TGTGCCAGCAGTATAATGGTGGGGGCAACCGGGGAGCTGTTTTTT. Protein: CASSIMVGATGELFF.

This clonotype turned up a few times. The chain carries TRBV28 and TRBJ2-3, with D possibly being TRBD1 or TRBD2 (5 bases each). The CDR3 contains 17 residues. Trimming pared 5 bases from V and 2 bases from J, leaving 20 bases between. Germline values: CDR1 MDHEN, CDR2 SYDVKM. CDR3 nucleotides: TGTGCCAGCAGTACCCAGACAGCGGCGCCCCACACAGATACGCAGTATTTT. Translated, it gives CASSTQTAAPHTDTQYF. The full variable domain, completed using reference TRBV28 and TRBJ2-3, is DVKVTQSSRYLVKRTGEKVFLECVQDMDHENMFWYRQDPGLGLRLIYFSYDVKMKEKGDIPEGYSVSREKKERFSLILESASTNQTSMYLCASSTQTAAPHTDTQYFGPGTRLTVL.

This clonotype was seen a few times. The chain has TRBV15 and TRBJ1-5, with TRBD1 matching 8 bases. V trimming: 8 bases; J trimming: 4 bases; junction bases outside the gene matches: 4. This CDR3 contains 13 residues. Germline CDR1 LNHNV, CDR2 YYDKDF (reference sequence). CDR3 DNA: TGTGCCACCGGACAGGGTTGGAATCAGCCCCAGCATTTT. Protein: CATGQGWNQPQHF. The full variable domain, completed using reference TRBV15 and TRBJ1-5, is DAMVIQNPRYQVTQFGKPVTLSCSQTLNHNVMYWYQQKSSQAPKLLFHYYDKDFNNEADTPDNFQSRRPNTSFCFLDIRSPGLGDTAMYLCATGQGWNQPQHFGDGTRLSIL.

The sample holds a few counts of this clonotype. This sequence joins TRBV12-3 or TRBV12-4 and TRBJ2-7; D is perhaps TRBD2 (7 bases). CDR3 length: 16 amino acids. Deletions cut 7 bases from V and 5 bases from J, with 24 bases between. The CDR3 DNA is TGTGCCAGCATCAAAGGAGGGGGGGGCTTCAGGGACGAGCAGTACTTC. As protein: CASIKGGGGFRDEQYF.

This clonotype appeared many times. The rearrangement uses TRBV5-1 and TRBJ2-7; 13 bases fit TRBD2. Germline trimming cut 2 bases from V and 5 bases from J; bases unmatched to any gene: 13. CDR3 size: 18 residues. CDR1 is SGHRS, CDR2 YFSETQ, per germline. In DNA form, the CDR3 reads TGCGCCAGCAGCTTCCGCAAGACTAGCGGGGGGCCGATGGACGAGCAGTACTTC. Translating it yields CASSFRKTSGGPMDEQYF.

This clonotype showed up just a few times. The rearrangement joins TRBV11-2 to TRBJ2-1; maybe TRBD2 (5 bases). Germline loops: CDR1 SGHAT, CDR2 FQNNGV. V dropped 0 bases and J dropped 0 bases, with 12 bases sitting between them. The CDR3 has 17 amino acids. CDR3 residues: CASSLDAAESSYNEQFF. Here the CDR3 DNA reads TGTGCCAGCAGCTTAGATGCAGCGGAAAGCTCCTACAATGAGCAGTTCTTC.

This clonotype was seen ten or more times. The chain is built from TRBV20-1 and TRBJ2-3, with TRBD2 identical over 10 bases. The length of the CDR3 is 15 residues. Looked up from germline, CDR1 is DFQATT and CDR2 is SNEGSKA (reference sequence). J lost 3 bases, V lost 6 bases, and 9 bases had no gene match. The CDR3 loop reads CSALPLAGVTDTQYF. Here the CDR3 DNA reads TGCAGTGCCCTGCCCCTAGCGGGAGTGACAGATACGCAGTATTTT.